These T cell receptor beta chains were read from a single sample in a study of cytomegalovirus exposure and HLA in healthy donors. Assay: immunoSEQ multiplex PCR; the TCRdb copy retains only in-frame clones and omits some. The data hold approximately 140,000 clones, with roughly 75% observed a single time. Source material: PBMCs. The receptors come from a man in his forties or fifties in good health and CMV-seronegative. CDR3s include the opening cysteine and the closing phenylalanine or tryptophan. The D gene is left open where the match is weak. Only part of the rows carry a size: once, few, many, or a class if the clone is expanded.

j_call v_call clone_size d_call cdr3_nt cdr3_aa
TRBJ1-2 TRBV10-3 . TRBD1 TGTGCCATCAGTGAGCGCAGGGGGGCAGGTAGCTACACCTTC CAISERRGAGSYTF
TRBJ1-2 TRBV5-6 . . TGTGCCAGCAGCTTGTACAGAGCTAACTATGGCTACACCTTC CASSLYRANYGYTF
TRBJ2-5 TRBV7-6 . TRBD2 TGTGCCAGCAGCAGGACTAGCGGGCCGCTACCTCAAGAGACCCAGTACTTC CASSRTSGPLPQETQYF
TRBJ2-1 TRBV28 . TRBD2 TGTGCCAGCAGTTTGGGGGGGTCCTTCTCCTACAATGAGCAGTTCTTC CASSLGGSFSYNEQFF
TRBJ2-2 TRBV18 . TRBD1 TGTGCCAGCTCACCAAGATCGTTCTTCCAGGGGGACACCGGGGAGCTGTTTTTT CASSPRSFFQGDTGELFF
TRBJ1-1 TRBV28 . . TGTGCCAGCAGATCTTGGACGGGATCGGACTGGAGAGCTTTCTTT CASRSWTGSDWRAFF
TRBJ2-2 TRBV7-2 . . TGTGCCAGCACTGTGCAGGGGTACACCGGGGAGCTGTTTTTT CASTVQGYTGELFF
TRBJ1-2 TRBV5-6 . TRBD1 TGTGCCAGCAGCCCGGGACAGGGGGAGGTTATAGGCTACACCTTC CASSPGQGEVIGYTF
TRBJ1-5 TRBV4-1 . . TGCGCCAGCAGCCAAGGGGGGGGCAGGAATCAGCCCCAGCATTTT CASSQGGGRNQPQHF
TRBJ1-1 TRBV5-4 once . TGTGCCAGCAGCTTGGAATGGTCTCGCGGCACTGAAGCTTTCTTT CASSLEWSRGTEAFF
TRBJ1-5 TRBV25-1 . . TGTGCCAGCAGTGCCCAGGGAGGGCAGCCCCAGCATTTT CASSAQGGQPQHF
TRBJ1-2 TRBV6-6 . . TGTGCCAGCAGTTATCATAGACAGAGGAACTATGGCTACACCTTC CASSYHRQRNYGYTF
TRBJ1-2 TRBV28 . TRBD1 TGTGCCAGCAGTGAACAGGGGGTTCGAAATTATGGCTACACCTTC CASSEQGVRNYGYTF
TRBJ2-7 TRBV6-1 . . TGTGCCAGCAGTGAACCCTGGGGCCACGTCCTCGAGCAGTACTTC CASSEPWGHVLEQYF
TRBJ1-2 TRBV27 once . TGTGCCAGCAGTCCACGGTGGAGGGCCGTAGCCTTAGGCTACACCTTC CASSPRWRAVALGYTF
TRBJ2-7 TRBV2 few . TGTGCCAGCAGTTCAGGAGGGCGGCGGTACTTC CASSSGGRRYF
TRBJ2-2 TRBV5-4 . . TGTGCCAGCAGCTTGGAGGGGCTGGGGGCCACCGGGGAGCTGTTTTTT CASSLEGLGATGELFF
TRBJ1-1 TRBV2 many TRBD1 TGTGCCAGCAAAAGCCGGGACAGGAAGGGGACTGAAGCTTTCTTT CASKSRDRKGTEAFF
TRBJ2-1 TRBV11-3 . TRBD1 TGTGCCAGCAGCTCACGGACAGGGAGCGGTGAGCAGTTCTTC CASSSRTGSGEQFF
TRBJ2-1 TRBV6-1 . TRBD2 TGTGCCAGCAGCCCGGGACTAGGCTTTTACAATGAGCAGTTCTTC CASSPGLGFYNEQFF
TRBJ2-7 TRBV9 . . TGTGCCAGCAGCGTAGGTTACTCCTCCTACGAGCAGTACTTC CASSVGYSSYEQYF
TRBJ2-1 TRBV6-1 . . TGTGCCAGCAGTGAACCCGGGACACCTCCTTCCTACAATGAGCAGTTCTTC CASSEPGTPPSYNEQFF
TRBJ2-6 TRBV11-2 . . TGTGCCAGCAGACGTTACTCGCTTGGGGCCAACGTCCTGACTTTC CASRRYSLGANVLTF
TRBJ2-7 TRBV2 . . TGTGCCAGCAGTGAATTTTCGACAGCCGCTACCTACGAGCAGTACTTC CASSEFSTAATYEQYF
TRBJ1-2 TRBV6-5 . . TGTGCCAGCAGTTACCGCCAGGGATATGGCTACACCTTC CASSYRQGYGYTF
TRBJ1-1 TRBV5-6 . . TGTGCCAGCAGCTTGTATAGAAGAGACACTGAAGCTTTCTTT CASSLYRRDTEAFF
TRBJ2-3 TRBV7-7 once . TGTGCCAGCAGCCTTGTGCGCGGGGGCACAGATACGCAGTATTTT CASSLVRGGTDTQYF
TRBJ2-7 TRBV7-9 . . TGTGCCAGCAGATTGATTGGAACAGACTATGTCTCCTACGAGCAGTACTTC CASRLIGTDYVSYEQYF
TRBJ2-7 TRBV4-3 few TRBD1 TGCGCCAGCAGCCAAGACCACAGGGGATCCTACGAGCAGTACTTC CASSQDHRGSYEQYF
TRBJ2-2 TRBV5-8 . . TGTGCCAGCAGCCAATCCTTCGGGAACACCGGGGAGCTGTTTTTT CASSQSFGNTGELFF
TRBJ1-1 TRBV6-5 few TRBD1 TGTGCCAGCAGTTCGCTATACAGGGGCGGAACTGAAGCTTTCTTT CASSSLYRGGTEAFF
TRBJ2-3 TRBV9 . TRBD2 TGTGCCAGCAGCGTAGGGACTAGCGGGGGGCGGGCGCAGTATTTT CASSVGTSGGRAQYF
TRBJ2-7 TRBV19 . TRBD1 TGTGCCAGTAGCCCGACAGGGGCCTCTACCTACGAGCAGTACTTC CASSPTGASTYEQYF
TRBJ1-5 TRBV28 . TRBD1 TGTGCCAGCAGTTCTATCAGGGGGGTACTTTTGGCCCAGCATTTT CASSSIRGVLLAQHF
TRBJ2-1 TRBV4-3 . TRBD2 TGCGCCAGCAGCCAAGATTTGCCAGCGGGGGGCCGGAGCTCCTACAATGAGCAGTTCTTC CASSQDLPAGGRSSYNEQFF
TRBJ2-1 TRBV7-9 . TRBD2 TGTGCCAGCAGCTTAGCCCCTCTAGCGGGGGACAACAATGAGCAGTTCTTC CASSLAPLAGDNNEQFF
TRBJ2-7 TRBV7-8 . . TGTGCCAGCAGCTTAGGGCGGGTGCTCTCCTACGAGCAGTACTTC CASSLGRVLSYEQYF
TRBJ2-7 TRBV28 . TRBD2 TGTGCCAGCAGTTTATCCCGTAGCGGGGGGGCTCTGCAGTACTTC CASSLSRSGGALQYF
TRBJ1-6 TRBV11-2 . TRBD1 TGTGCCAGCAGCTCATTAGGGACAACAGGGGCATCCTATAATTCACCCCTCCACTTT CASSSLGTTGASYNSPLHF
TRBJ1-4 TRBV5-1 . . TGCGCCAGCAGACCGGACAGAGCTAATGAAAAACTGTTTTTT CASRPDRANEKLFF
TRBJ2-5 TRBV5-1 once TRBD2 TGCGCCAGCAGCGCCTCGCTAGCGGGGGGCCAAGAGACCCAGTACTTC CASSASLAGGQETQYF
TRBJ2-1 TRBV11-3 . TRBD1 TGTGCCAGCAGCTTCGGGACAGGGCGTAATGAGCAGTTCTTC CASSFGTGRNEQFF
TRBJ2-1 TRBV11-2 . . TGTGCCAGCAGCTCCCGGAGCCCGGACAATGAGCAGTTCTTC CASSSRSPDNEQFF
TRBJ2-3 TRBV7-9 . TRBD1 TGTGCCAGCAGCTTAGCCGGGACAGGAGGAGATACGCAGTATTTT CASSLAGTGGDTQYF
TRBJ1-4 TRBV28 once . TGTGCCACCGCGGGGGGAGGCTGGAAACTGTTTTTT CATAGGGWKLFF
TRBJ2-7 TRBV28 . TRBD2 TGTGCCAGCAGTCAAGCGGGGGAAGTCGACGAGCAGTACTTC CASSQAGEVDEQYF
TRBJ1-5 TRBV7-2 . TRBD1 TGTGCCAGCAGCTTAGACAGGGGGCTGCAGCCCCAGCATTTT CASSLDRGLQPQHF
TRBJ2-3 TRBV15 . TRBD2 TGTGCCACCAGCAGAGACCGGGGAGGGGCGTTGCAGTATTTT CATSRDRGGALQYF
TRBJ2-1 TRBV7-3 . TRBD1 TGTGCCAGCAGCTTAATTGGGATCAGGGGGACAGCTAGATACAATGAGCAGTTCTTC CASSLIGIRGTARYNEQFF
TRBJ2-7 TRBV5-5 . TRBD1 TGTGCCAGCAGCCCCTTGACAGGGACCTACGAGCAGTACTTC CASSPLTGTYEQYF
TRBJ2-5 TRBV5-6 . . TGTGCCAGCAGCCTGTCGGGTGAGACCCAGTACTTC CASSLSGETQYF
TRBJ2-1 TRBV5-1 . TRBD2 TGCGCCAGCAGTCCAACTCTAGCGGGGGCCTTCCAGTTCTTC CASSPTLAGAFQFF
TRBJ1-2 TRBV18 . . TGTGCCAGCTCACAAAACCGGGACAAACCCGTCTATGGCTACACCTTC CASSQNRDKPVYGYTF